This TCR beta chain was sequenced for a study of blood T cell repertoires in COVID-19. Study context: Material from acute and convalescent COVID-19 was sourced from the United States, Italy and Spain.

The CDR3 length is 15 residues. Trimming removed 7 bases from V and 6 bases from J; junction bases left unmatched: 13. Per the germline V gene, CDR1 is ENHRY and CDR2 is SYGVKD. The assay was immunoSEQ multiplex PCR, and TCRdb's table has in-frame clones only and misses some. The table has approximately 120,000 clones, about 85% seen once. This sequence joins TRBV10-3 and TRBJ2-7; TRBD1 matches 9 bases. This receptor was obtained from a man older than 75 with active or convalescent COVID-19. The source material was peripheral blood. The CDR3 protein is CAITPGQGRFREQYF. The CDR3 DNA reads as TGTGCCATCACTCCGGGACAGGGTCGTTTTCGCGAGCAGTACTTC.